Reported below is one T cell receptor (beta chain). Its antigen has not been determined. The junction departs from germline at one end; a sequencing error may be responsible. This specimen comes from a study of molecular identifiers for immune sequencing clone quantification (dated by TCRdb to 2016 to 2019). The study in broad terms: For a replicate experiment, the RNA from either 20,000 or 100,000 naive CD8 T cells was divided into five aliquots, and four of those aliquots went on to sequencing. This methods study benchmarked molecular-identifier clustering-based TCR repertoire sequencing (MIDCIRS) and TCR RNA copy counting, using CD8 T cells to do so. General study outcomes and caveats: The sizes of highly expanded clones could end up underestimated when identical TCR molecules share a barcode. About 2.9 recovered TCR RNA copies per cell were obtained by modeling, versus about ten by digital PCR, implying a capture efficiency of approximately 27%. The naive libraries included spiked-in Jurkat TCR RNA (10 copies' worth), and this Jurkat TCR RNA is not part of the donor repertoire. Spiked-in Jurkat TCR RNA equal to a single cell's worth was reported to be detectable even within 1,100,000 naive CD8 T cells. In CMV-specific effector cells, clones with more than 20 RNA copies contained over 99% of molecules, whereas in naive cells such clones contained under 1% of molecules. Without barcode sub-clustering, chimeric consensus sequences inflated TCR diversity; chimeras reached as high as 47%.

Libraries of naive CD8 T cells were built from around 20,000 to 990,000 sorted cells, with 10%, 30% or 50% of the purified RNA used. Naive CD8 T cells were FACS-sorted as CD8+CD4-CCR7+CD45RA+ on a BD FACSAria II into RLT Plus buffer. Approximately 9 TCR copies' worth of Jurkat RNA were spiked into about 19,000-1,100,000 naive CD8 T cell samples to test detection sensitivity. CD8 T cells were enriched using RosetteSep CD8+ T Cell Enrichment Cocktail and Ficoll-Paque, and the enriched cells then underwent ACK red cell lysis. There are 11 amino acids in the CDR3, from cysteine to phenylalanine inclusive. This entry keeps only the CDR3 DNA: 33 bases, framed from base 1. From the germline V gene (reference sequence), CDR1 is GTSNPN and CDR2 is SVGIG. Preparation of the library involved PCR. For sequencing, a NextSeq 500 was employed. Bulk TCR libraries were prepared as previously described, using TCR primers listed in Table S5. Total RNA was purified with the Qiagen AllPrep DNA/RNA kit. Before analysis, reads from multiple sequencing runs of the same library were pooled. The authors processed their data as follows. Reads were retained only if their TCR constant sequence matched exactly, and those retained reads were trimmed to 150 nt and grouped according to their 12-nt molecular barcodes. Reads within each barcode group were sub-clustered using a 15% Levenshtein threshold, and quality-weighted consensus sequences were constructed for each RNA molecule. Non-functional sequences were removed, as were lower-count sequences one edit away from another. Based on fitting two negative binomial distributions, any barcode sub-cluster with under 20% of the maximum read count was discarded. TCRdb's own reprocessing of the public reads used fastp at Q25 and MiXCR and kept productive beta chains. Each entry merges the rows of one CDR3 protein and shows their most common DNA and genes. The V and J calls shown here were made by TCRdb, not taken from the authors' results. In all, the sample holds under 600,000 distinct CDR3 sequences, and around 25% of those were seen once. The ten largest clones represent about 0.75% of the sample.

Material: naive CD8+ T cells from blood, with Jurkat cell RNA spiked in. The sample's cell subset or site label, in plain terms: FACS-sorted CD8+CD4-CCR7+CD45RA+ naive T cells. The clonotype comes from a human donor in good health. Some libraries in this study had Jurkat cell RNA spiked in. The sequence is built from TRBV30 and TRBJ1-1; the D gene remains uncertain. The CDR3 region has the sequence CSWSRGTEAFF. The bases are TGTTCCTGGAGTAGAGGCACTGAAGCTTTCTTT.